A single sample is the source of the 19 T cell receptor beta chains below, sequenced in a study of PD-L1 blockade in urothelial cancer. Profiling relied on immunoSEQ multiplex PCR, and the TCRdb table lists in-frame clones only, not all of them. The repertoire holds 55,000 to 70,000 clones, with approximately 80% as singletons. The input for sequencing was PBMCs, taken around atezolizumab (anti-PD-L1) treatment. The receptors stem from a man aged 70-80 years with urothelial cancer.

The J gene is TRBJ2-5, the V gene TRBV29-1, with a tentative D call TRBD2 (6 bases). Trimming pared 4 bases from V and 7 bases from J, leaving 19 bases between. This CDR3 is built from 14 residues. Per germline, CDR1 SQVTM and CDR2 ANQGSEA. The CDR3 DNA is TGCAGCGTTGTTGGGACGGGGGTCCGTGGGACCCAGTACTTC. This translates into CSVVGTGVRGTQYF. Supplemented by reference TRBV29-1 and TRBJ2-5, the full variable domain reads SAVISQKPSRDICQRGTSLTIQCQVDSQVTMMFWYRQQPGQSLTLIATANQGSEATYESGFVIDKFPISRPNLTFSTLTVSNMSPEDSSIYLCSVVGTGVRGTQYFGPGTRLLVL.

The rearrangement joins TRBV5-1 to TRBJ2-1, with TRBD2 matching over 12 bases. Germline-derived CDR1 and CDR2 are SGHRS and YFSETQ. This CDR3 is built from 15 residues. The V gene end was trimmed by 4 bases and the J gene end by 8 bases; junction bases not matched to a gene: 7. As DNA, the CDR3 is TGCGCCAGCAGCGGCGGGACTAGCGGGCGCGATGAGCAGTTCTTC. This gives the protein CASSGGTSGRDEQFF.

In this sample, this clone turned up a few times. The V gene is TRBV9, the J gene TRBJ1-2; D not resolved. This CDR3 region has 12 residues. Germline CDR1 is SGDLS and CDR2 is YYNGEE. Trimming took off 0 bases at V and 4 bases at J, with 4 bases between the two ends. CDR3 sequence: CASSVDGYGYTF. The DNA of the CDR3 is TGTGCCAGCAGCGTAGACGGCTATGGCTACACCTTC.

The V call is TRBV10-1, the J call TRBJ2-1, with D possibly being TRBD2 (6 bases). The length of the CDR3 is 18 residues. V was pared by 0 bases and J by 2 bases, with 17 bases between. Looked up from germline, CDR1 is WNHNN and CDR2 is SYGVQD (reference sequence). CDR3 residues: CASSESVGAGSTYNEQFF. CDR3 nucleotides: TGCGCCAGCAGTGAGTCGGTTGGGGCGGGATCGACCTACAATGAGCAGTTCTTC.

The chain couples TRBV2 to TRBJ1-1; D remains ambiguous. The CDR3 runs 12 residues. The germline V gene encodes CDR1 SNHLY and CDR2 FYNNEI. V lost 1 base and J 6 bases, leaving 6 bases between the germline ends. The CDR3, as DNA: TGTGCCAGCAGTGAAGTAGAGGCTGAAGCTTTCTTT. Translated, it gives CASSEVEAEAFF.

V is TRBV4-1 and J is TRBJ2-3; no definite D call. V lost 6 bases and J lost 2, with 9 bases in between. The CDR3 covers 13 residues. The germline V gene encodes CDR1 MGHRA and CDR2 YSYEKL. CDR3 protein: CASSPAITDTQYF. Written as DNA, the CDR3 is TGCGCCAGCAGTCCAGCGATCACAGATACGCAGTATTTT.

The rearrangement uses TRBV19 and TRBJ2-7; TRBD1 is a possible D gene (6 bases). The CDR3 runs 13 residues. From germline, CDR1 is LNHDA and CDR2 SQIVND (reference sequence). The germline V and J ends were trimmed by 3 bases and 5 bases, with 11 bases remaining between them. The CDR3 here is CASSMNRENEQYF. The DNA of the CDR3 is TGTGCCAGTAGTATGAACAGGGAGAACGAGCAGTACTTC.

The V gene is TRBV7-6, the J gene TRBJ2-7; 8 bases fit TRBD1. V shed 3 bases, J shed 4 bases, and the junction held 8 bases outside the gene matches. Germline lookup yields CDR1 SGHVS and CDR2 FNYEAQ. This CDR3 spans 15 amino acids. The CDR3 DNA follows: TGTGCCAGCAGCTTCCGTACAGGGGGAGAGTACGAGCAGTACTTC. Translated, it gives CASSFRTGGEYEQYF. The complete variable domain, with remaining parts taken from reference TRBV7-6 and TRBJ2-7, reads GAGVSQSPRYKVTKRGQDVALRCDPISGHVSLYWYRQALGQGPEFLTYFNYEAQQDKSGLPNDRFSAERPEGSISTLTIQRTEQRDSAMYRCASSFRTGGEYEQYFGPGTRLTVT.

The rearrangement joins TRBV9 to TRBJ2-2, with 16 bases identical to TRBD2. The CDR3 is made up of 16 amino acids. Trimming took 4 bases from V and 6 from J; bases not matched to a gene: 3. Germline V gene lookup returns CDR1 SGDLS and CDR2 YYNGEE. The CDR3 nucleotides are TGTGCCAGCAGCATGGGACTAGCGGGAGGGTCCGGGGAGCTGTTTTTT. Translated: CASSMGLAGGSGELFF.

This clone showed up just once. This chain connects TRBV21-1 to TRBJ1-1. TRBV21-1 is labeled a pseudogene. The CDR3 has 19 residues. CDR3 in DNA: TGTGCCAGCAGCAAAGCAGGCTGTCCGGGGGGCAGGGAGAACACTGAAGCTTTCTTT. It translates to CASSKAGCPGGRENTEAFF.

The chain recombines TRBV5-6 with TRBJ2-7, with 8 positions matching TRBD2. CDR1 is SGHDT, CDR2 YYEEEE, per germline. Germline trimming cut 3 bases from V and 4 bases from J; bases unmatched to any gene: 9. This CDR3 region has 15 residues. The CDR3 loop reads CASSSWSSGRYEQYF. The CDR3 DNA reads TGTGCCAGCAGCTCCTGGTCCAGCGGGAGATACGAGCAGTACTTC.

This chain links TRBV19 with TRBJ2-2, with TRBD2 matching over 10 bases. The germline CDR1 and CDR2 sequences are LNHDA and SQIVND (reference sequence). The junction had 6 bases not matched to a gene; V was cut back by 2 bases and J by 0 bases. The CDR3 sequence is 18 residues long. The CDR3 spells CASSIQRTSGTNTGELFF. CDR3 sequence (DNA): TGTGCCAGTAGTATACAGCGGACTAGCGGAACGAACACCGGGGAGCTGTTTTTT.

This sequence joins TRBV6-5 and TRBJ2-1; weak D call: TRBD1 (5 bases). The CDR3 runs 14 residues. Germline values: CDR1 MNHEY, CDR2 SVGAGI. Between the trimmed V and J ends, which lost 2 bases and 4 bases, there was a span of 9 bases. Here the CDR3 DNA reads TGTGCCAGCAGTTACCTAGGGGCATACAATGAGCAGTTCTTC. It translates to CASSYLGAYNEQFF.

The rearrangement joins TRBV28 to TRBJ2-6; unclear D gene. Germline V lookup: CDR1 MDHEN, CDR2 SYDVKM. Trimming removed 7 bases at V and 0 bases at J, with 4 bases between. The CDR3 runs 13 residues. The CDR3 DNA is TGTGCCAGCATAAACTCTGGGGCCAACGTCCTGACTTTC. Translated, it gives CASINSGANVLTF.

J is TRBJ2-6 and V is TRBV27; TRBD1 matches at 9 bases. Germline V gene lookup returns CDR1 MNHEY and CDR2 SMNVEV (reference sequence). The CDR3 loop spans 17 amino acids. With 5 bases clipped from V and 3 bases from J, the junction kept 8 bases outside the gene matches. CDR3 bases: TGTGCCAGCAGTCCCGGGACAGGGATCTTTGGGGCCAACGTCCTGACTTTC. Encoded protein: CASSPGTGIFGANVLTF.

The J gene is TRBJ1-5, the V gene TRBV30; 7 bases map to TRBD1. V lost 7 bases, J lost 9 bases, and 18 bases stayed unmatched. CDR1 is GTSNPN, CDR2 SVGIG, per germline (reference sequence). The CDR3 totals 15 residues. CDR3 residues: CASSPRGTPNGPQHF. In nucleotides, the CDR3 is TGTGCCTCGAGCCCCAGGGGGACCCCCAATGGGCCCCAGCATTTT.

The rearrangement links TRBV5-6 to TRBJ2-3, with 9 nucleotides matching TRBD2. The CDR3 extends over 15 amino acids. CDR1 and CDR2 from the germline V gene are SGHDT and YYEEEE. V lost 1 base, J lost 2 bases, and 2 bases stayed unmatched. In nucleotides, the CDR3 is TGTGCCAGCAGCTTGACTAGCGGGCACACAGATACGCAGTATTTT. Protein sequence: CASSLTSGHTDTQYF.

This sequence joins TRBV25-1 and TRBJ2-1, with TRBD2 matching 7 bases. V trimming: 3 bases; J trimming: 9 bases; junction bases outside the gene matches: 11. The CDR3 loop spans 15 amino acids. Per the germline V gene, CDR1 is MGHDK and CDR2 is SYGVNS. The CDR3 is CASSDVGGRRGEQFF. CDR3 coding DNA: TGTGCCAGCAGTGACGTGGGCGGGAGAAGAGGTGAGCAGTTCTTC.

The chain combines TRBV19 with TRBJ2-3, with 9 bases that match TRBD2. The germline CDR1 and CDR2 sequences are LNHDA and SQIVND (reference sequence). V lost 6 bases and J lost 0; bases outside the gene matches: 7. The CDR3 has 16 residues. This CDR3 is CASSPRTSESTDTQYF. CDR3 nucleotide sequence: TGTGCCAGTAGCCCCCGGACTAGCGAAAGCACAGATACGCAGTATTTT.